This entry concerns a single T cell receptor (beta chain). What it binds is unknown. This entry is derived from a study of Ad26.COV2.S vaccination and SARS-CoV-2 variants. Study-wide results and limits: With respect to non-spike TCR breadth, vaccine and placebo recipients were similar. Vaccinees showed greater spike-specific TCR breadth than placebo recipients.

Clones were sequenced by immunoSEQ multiplex PCR, and TCRdb holds only the in-frame ones, with some missing. In the table there are around 94,000 clones, 80% of which are singletons. CDR3 length: 19 amino acids. Germline assignment: CDR1 SGHRS and CDR2 YFSETQ. The V segment lost 4 bases and the J segment 5 bases; nucleotides outside the gene matches: 17. Sequenced here: peripheral blood, sampled after recovery from COVID-19. The source is a human donor who had recovered from COVID-19. V gene TRBV5-1 combines with J gene TRBJ2-2, with 10 bases that match TRBD2. CDR3 nucleotides: TGCGCCAGCAGCCCCCGGGGGCTAGCGGGGGAAGTCAGGACCGGGGAGCTGTTTTTT. Translation: CASSPRGLAGEVRTGELFF.